These T cell receptor beta chains were read from a single sample in a study of CD4 T cells in relation to SARS-CoV-2 and coronaviruses. Their antigens are not known. Sequencing used immunoSEQ multiplex PCR; TCRdb keeps in-frame clones, though not all of them. The sample comprises 20,000 to 25,000 clones, just over 65% of which are singletons, and 15% to 20% rests with the top ten. Specimen: CD4+ T cells from PBMCs, cultured in vitro. The receptors originated from a human donor in good health. CDR3s include the opening cysteine and the closing phenylalanine or tryptophan. The D gene is left open where the match is weak. Expanded clones get a size class; other rows say once, few or many, or leave the size out.

j_gene: TRBJ2-7
abundance: NA
v_gene: TRBV9
d_gene: NA
CDR3aa: CASSVGFMDEQYF
CDR3nt: TGTGCCAGCAGCGTAGGGTTTATGGACGAGCAGTACTTC

j_gene: TRBJ2-3
abundance: NA
v_gene: TRBV5-5
d_gene: NA
CDR3aa: CASSLAARTVADTQYF
CDR3nt: TGTGCCAGCAGCTTGGCGGCAAGGACAGTGGCAGATACGCAGTATTTT

j_gene: TRBJ2-7
abundance: NA
v_gene: TRBV10-3
d_gene: NA
CDR3aa: CAISERGGFYEQYF
CDR3nt: TGTGCCATCAGTGAAAGGGGCGGGTTCTACGAGCAGTACTTC

j_gene: TRBJ1-1
abundance: NA
v_gene: TRBV7-2
d_gene: NA
CDR3aa: CASSLALGRTSEAFF
CDR3nt: TGTGCCAGCAGCTTAGCGTTAGGGCGGACGTCTGAAGCTTTCTTT

j_gene: TRBJ2-1
abundance: NA
v_gene: TRBV7-3
d_gene: TRBD2
CDR3aa: CASSLTGTSGPNEQFF
CDR3nt: TGTGCCAGCAGCTTGACCGGGACTAGCGGCCCCAATGAGCAGTTCTTC

j_gene: TRBJ2-1
abundance: few
v_gene: TRBV9
d_gene: TRBD1
CDR3aa: CASSPGTVRFSEQFF
CDR3nt: TGTGCCAGCAGCCCCGGGACAGTTAGATTCAGTGAGCAGTTCTTC

j_gene: TRBJ2-7
abundance: NA
v_gene: TRBV29-1
d_gene: NA
CDR3aa: CSVEDQFYEQYF
CDR3nt: TGCAGCGTTGAAGACCAGTTCTACGAGCAGTACTTC

j_gene: TRBJ2-3
abundance: NA
v_gene: TRBV5-1
d_gene: NA
CDR3aa: CASSETPAADTQYF
CDR3nt: TGCGCCAGCAGCGAGACGCCGGCGGCAGATACGCAGTATTTT

j_gene: TRBJ1-1
abundance: NA
v_gene: TRBV5-4
d_gene: NA
CDR3aa: CASSPPRNTEAFF
CDR3nt: TGTGCCAGCAGCCCACCAAGGAACACTGAAGCTTTCTTT

j_gene: TRBJ2-7
abundance: NA
v_gene: TRBV18
d_gene: NA
CDR3aa: CASSPPNRVGEQYF
CDR3nt: TGTGCCAGCTCACCACCAAACAGGGTGGGCGAGCAGTACTTC

j_gene: TRBJ2-7
abundance: few
v_gene: TRBV6-2/TRBV6-3
d_gene: NA
CDR3aa: CASSFGQGSYEQYF
CDR3nt: TGTGCCAGCAGTTTCGGGCAGGGCTCCTACGAGCAGTACTTC

j_gene: TRBJ2-1
abundance: NA
v_gene: TRBV2
d_gene: NA
CDR3aa: CASRGLDNEQFF
CDR3nt: TGTGCCAGCAGGGGTTTGGACAATGAGCAGTTCTTC

j_gene: TRBJ2-7
abundance: few
v_gene: TRBV3-1/TRBV3-2
d_gene: NA
CDR3aa: CASSQEASAISEQYF
CDR3nt: TGTGCCAGCAGCCAAGAGGCCTCGGCCATTAGCGAGCAGTACTTC

j_gene: TRBJ2-7
abundance: NA
v_gene: TRBV19
d_gene: TRBD2
CDR3aa: CASSIDRAGGFSYEQYF
CDR3nt: TGTGCCAGTAGTATAGATCGGGCGGGAGGATTCTCCTACGAGCAGTACTTC

j_gene: TRBJ2-7
abundance: few
v_gene: TRBV7-3
d_gene: NA
CDR3aa: CASSLGPGGEQYF
CDR3nt: TGTGCCAGCAGCCTCGGACCTGGGGGCGAGCAGTACTTC

j_gene: TRBJ1-6
abundance: NA
v_gene: TRBV10-1
d_gene: NA
CDR3aa: CASSESGGFNSPLHF
CDR3nt: TGCGCCAGCAGTGAATCGGGGGGCTTCAATTCACCCCTCCACTTT

j_gene: TRBJ2-1
abundance: NA
v_gene: TRBV5-5
d_gene: NA
CDR3aa: CASSLGTGSYNEQFF
CDR3nt: TGTGCCAGCAGCTTGGGGACCGGGAGTTACAATGAGCAGTTCTTC

j_gene: TRBJ2-1
abundance: few
v_gene: TRBV6-2/TRBV6-3
d_gene: TRBD2
CDR3aa: CASSSPAGLAGVGEQFF
CDR3nt: TGTGCCAGCAGTTCGCCCGCCGGACTAGCGGGAGTCGGCGAGCAGTTCTTC

j_gene: TRBJ1-1
abundance: once
v_gene: TRBV5-1
d_gene: NA
CDR3aa: CASSFDRMNTEAFF
CDR3nt: TGCGCCAGCAGCTTTGACAGAATGAACACTGAAGCTTTCTTT

j_gene: TRBJ1-5
abundance: NA
v_gene: TRBV28
d_gene: NA
CDR3aa: CASRDSYYQPQHF
CDR3nt: TGTGCCAGCAGGGACAGCTATTATCAGCCCCAGCATTTT

j_gene: TRBJ2-7
abundance: NA
v_gene: TRBV7-2
d_gene: NA
CDR3aa: CASSSPGLPREQYF
CDR3nt: TGTGCCAGCAGCAGTCCAGGGTTACCTCGAGAGCAGTACTTC

j_gene: TRBJ2-1
abundance: NA
v_gene: TRBV6-6
d_gene: TRBD1
CDR3aa: CASSTGTGGSYNEQFF
CDR3nt: TGTGCCAGCAGTACCGGGACAGGGGGCTCCTACAATGAGCAGTTCTTC

j_gene: TRBJ1-3
abundance: NA
v_gene: TRBV7-9
d_gene: NA
CDR3aa: CATPFEAGNTIYF
CDR3nt: TGTGCCACCCCTTTCGAGGCTGGAAACACCATATATTTT

j_gene: TRBJ2-6
abundance: NA
v_gene: TRBV19
d_gene: TRBD1
CDR3aa: CASSGLRDRVASGANVLTF
CDR3nt: TGTGCCAGTAGTGGGCTCCGAGACAGGGTGGCCTCTGGGGCCAACGTCCTGACTTTC

j_gene: TRBJ1-1
abundance: NA
v_gene: TRBV9
d_gene: NA
CDR3aa: CASSARTANTEAFF
CDR3nt: TGTGCCAGCAGCGCCCGTACAGCGAACACTGAAGCTTTCTTT

j_gene: TRBJ1-5
abundance: few
v_gene: TRBV19
d_gene: NA
CDR3aa: CASSIGIGPQPQHF
CDR3nt: TGTGCCAGTAGTATAGGCATAGGGCCTCAGCCCCAGCATTTT

j_gene: TRBJ1-3
abundance: NA
v_gene: TRBV30
d_gene: TRBD1
CDR3aa: CAWSAGQGIGNTIYF
CDR3nt: TGTGCCTGGAGTGCGGGACAGGGGATCGGAAACACCATATATTTT

j_gene: TRBJ2-6
abundance: NA
v_gene: TRBV19
d_gene: NA
CDR3aa: CASTARGTAGANVLTF
CDR3nt: TGTGCCAGTACTGCTCGGGGGACAGCCGGGGCCAACGTCCTGACTTTC

j_gene: TRBJ1-3
abundance: NA
v_gene: TRBV28
d_gene: NA
CDR3aa: CASSLTGTPGNTIYF
CDR3nt: TGTGCCAGCAGTTTGACAGGTACGCCTGGAAACACCATATATTTT

j_gene: TRBJ2-1
abundance: NA
v_gene: TRBV5-1
d_gene: NA
CDR3aa: CASSLRGGTYNEQFF
CDR3nt: TGCGCCAGCAGTTTACGGGGCGGCACCTACAATGAGCAGTTCTTC

j_gene: TRBJ1-2
abundance: NA
v_gene: TRBV6-2/TRBV6-3
d_gene: NA
CDR3aa: CASSPPSTGIYDYTF
CDR3nt: TGTGCCAGCAGTCCCCCGTCAACAGGGATCTATGACTACACCTTC

j_gene: TRBJ2-7
abundance: few
v_gene: TRBV6-5
d_gene: TRBD1
CDR3aa: CASTHGDRGNEQYF
CDR3nt: TGTGCCAGCACTCACGGGGACAGGGGGAACGAGCAGTACTTC

j_gene: TRBJ2-7
abundance: NA
v_gene: TRBV5-6
d_gene: NA
CDR3aa: CASSLGTYEQYF
CDR3nt: TGTGCCAGCAGCTTGGGGACTTACGAGCAGTACTTC

j_gene: TRBJ2-5
abundance: NA
v_gene: TRBV6-5
d_gene: TRBD1
CDR3aa: CASSLGQGIQYGQYF
CDR3nt: TGTGCCAGCAGTCTGGGACAGGGGATTCAATATGGCCAGTACTTC

j_gene: TRBJ1-2
abundance: few
v_gene: TRBV6-5
d_gene: NA
CDR3aa: CASTPQVANYGYTF
CDR3nt: TGTGCCAGCACCCCACAGGTGGCTAACTATGGCTACACCTTC

j_gene: TRBJ1-2
abundance: NA
v_gene: TRBV28
d_gene: NA
CDR3aa: CASSSSPWSRQGGYTF
CDR3nt: TGTGCCAGCAGTTCCTCCCCGTGGAGCCGGCAGGGGGGCTACACCTTC

j_gene: TRBJ1-2
abundance: NA
v_gene: TRBV19
d_gene: NA
CDR3aa: CASSSGQLNYGYTF
CDR3nt: TGTGCCAGTAGTAGTGGACAGCTTAACTATGGCTACACCTTC

j_gene: TRBJ1-4
abundance: NA
v_gene: TRBV5-1
d_gene: TRBD1
CDR3aa: CASSKDTGVGEKLFF
CDR3nt: TGCGCCAGCAGCAAAGATACAGGGGTGGGAGAAAAACTGTTTTTT

j_gene: TRBJ2-1
abundance: NA
v_gene: TRBV19
d_gene: TRBD2
CDR3aa: CASSPSGRDNEQFF
CDR3nt: TGTGCCAGTAGTCCTAGCGGGAGGGACAATGAGCAGTTCTTC

j_gene: TRBJ2-5
abundance: NA
v_gene: TRBV7-9
d_gene: NA
CDR3aa: CASSPWAYSGETQYF
CDR3nt: TGTGCCAGCAGCCCCTGGGCCTATTCGGGGGAGACCCAGTACTTC

j_gene: TRBJ2-1
abundance: NA
v_gene: TRBV6-2/TRBV6-3
d_gene: TRBD2
CDR3aa: CASSLIAGTYNEQFF
CDR3nt: TGTGCCAGCAGTTTAATAGCGGGAACCTACAATGAGCAGTTCTTC

j_gene: TRBJ2-7
abundance: few
v_gene: TRBV7-2
d_gene: NA
CDR3aa: CASSYLYEQYF
CDR3nt: TGTGCCAGCAGCTACCTCTACGAGCAGTACTTC

j_gene: TRBJ2-3
abundance: NA
v_gene: TRBV9
d_gene: TRBD2
CDR3aa: CASTGGTSFPDTQYF
CDR3nt: TGTGCCAGCACCGGAGGGACTAGCTTCCCAGATACGCAGTATTTT

j_gene: TRBJ2-7
abundance: NA
v_gene: TRBV12-2
d_gene: NA
CDR3aa: CASRLARAGLGSHEQYF
CDR3nt: TGTGCAAGTCGCTTGGCTAGAGCGGGGCTGGGGTCCCACGAGCAGTACTTC

j_gene: TRBJ2-1
abundance: NA
v_gene: TRBV2
d_gene: TRBD2
CDR3aa: CASRTTTSGGRSSYNEQFF
CDR3nt: TGTGCCAGCAGGACTACGACTAGCGGGGGGCGTAGCTCCTACAATGAGCAGTTCTTC

j_gene: TRBJ1-2
abundance: few
v_gene: TRBV5-1
d_gene: NA
CDR3aa: CASSLVSGAYGYTF
CDR3nt: TGCGCCAGCAGCTTGGTGTCAGGGGCCTATGGCTACACCTTC

j_gene: TRBJ1-1
abundance: NA
v_gene: TRBV12-3/TRBV12-4
d_gene: NA
CDR3aa: CASSFNGRTEAFF
CDR3nt: TGTGCCAGCAGTTTTAATGGGAGGACTGAAGCTTTCTTT

j_gene: TRBJ1-5
abundance: NA
v_gene: TRBV7-9
d_gene: NA
CDR3aa: CASSRTADQPQHF
CDR3nt: TGTGCCAGCAGCCGGACAGCCGATCAGCCCCAGCATTTT

j_gene: TRBJ1-1
abundance: NA
v_gene: TRBV5-1
d_gene: NA
CDR3aa: CASSKTDTEAFF
CDR3nt: TGCGCCAGCAGCAAGACAGACACTGAAGCTTTCTTT

j_gene: TRBJ2-7
abundance: NA
v_gene: TRBV6-2/TRBV6-3
d_gene: TRBD1
CDR3aa: CASSPQFIGRLHRGLEQYF
CDR3nt: TGTGCCAGCAGTCCCCAGTTTATCGGAAGACTTCACAGGGGCCTCGAGCAGTACTTC

j_gene: TRBJ2-1
abundance: NA
v_gene: TRBV11-2
d_gene: TRBD1
CDR3aa: CASSLLRTGSNEQFF
CDR3nt: TGTGCCAGCAGCTTACTTCGGACAGGGTCCAATGAGCAGTTCTTC

j_gene: TRBJ2-2
abundance: NA
v_gene: TRBV7-9
d_gene: NA
CDR3aa: CASSQDSHTGELFF
CDR3nt: TGTGCCAGCAGCCAGGACAGCCACACCGGGGAGCTGTTTTTT

j_gene: TRBJ2-4
abundance: NA
v_gene: TRBV7-8
d_gene: NA
CDR3aa: CASSLAWGQALKNIQYF
CDR3nt: TGTGCCAGCAGCTTAGCGTGGGGCCAGGCTCTCAAAAACATTCAGTACTTC

j_gene: TRBJ2-3
abundance: NA
v_gene: TRBV5-1
d_gene: TRBD2
CDR3aa: CASSAGGLAGGYYTDTQYF
CDR3nt: TGCGCCAGCAGCGCTGGTGGCCTAGCGGGGGGATACTACACAGATACGCAGTATTTT

j_gene: TRBJ2-7
abundance: NA
v_gene: TRBV5-1
d_gene: NA
CDR3aa: CASSPRTGGGFDEQYF
CDR3nt: TGCGCCAGCAGCCCTCGGACAGGCGGGGGCTTCGACGAGCAGTACTTC